This T cell receptor (beta chain) comes out of a study of blood T cell repertoires in COVID-19. In the study overall: Acute-phase and convalescent COVID-19 samples originated in the United States, Italy and Spain.

Residents of approximately 25 US areas, aged 18 to 89 years, made up the participants. Cohort placement rested on clinical history that participants reported themselves. This table comes from immunoSEQ multiplex PCR, and its TCRdb copy is limited to in-frame clones, with some not included. The data show around 130,000 clones, around 84% seen once. From germline, CDR1 is KGHDR and CDR2 SFDVKD. The length of the CDR3 is 14 residues. Trimming pared 5 bases from V and 6 bases from J, leaving 13 bases between. The chain is built from TRBV24-1 and TRBJ2-1; no reliable D call. Source material: PBMCs or T cells enriched from blood (not recorded which). The origin of this receptor is a man aged 40-49 years with acute COVID-19. The CDR3 DNA is TGTGCCACCAGTGCCAAGTACGGTATCAATGAGCAGTTCTTC. It encodes CATSAKYGINEQFF.